This TCR beta chain was captured in a study of identical twins. Study outcomes and limitations: Cross-sectional statistical analysis was relied on for the conclusions, without the same donors being followed. The study found excess low generation probability among twin-shared out-of-frame alpha sequences.

One entry per CDR3 protein results from TCRdb running MiXCR on the 5' RACE reads. The table has approximately 500,000 distinct CDR3 sequences, less than 25% seen once; the top ten hold about 2.7%. As for this clonotype: The antigen is unknown.

Germline V gene lookup returns CDR1 KGHSH and CDR2 LQKENI. CDR3 length: 13 amino acids. The ends were cut back, 6 bases at V and 10 bases at J, with 17 bases in the middle. Separately, the same data were catalogued under a study of T cells expressing NK-cell markers. From that second work: The CD3+CD56-NKG2C+ fraction was also led by these clonotypes in a few donors.

The clonotype originates from a woman aged 18 to 35 in good health. The V call is TRBV18, the J call TRBJ2-3; a possible D gene is TRBD2 (5 bases). The sequenced material came from CD4+ T cells sorted from blood. This CDR3 is CASSLEGGSAQYF. CDR3 DNA: TGTGCCAGCTCTTTAGAAGGAGGAAGCGCGCAGTATTTT.